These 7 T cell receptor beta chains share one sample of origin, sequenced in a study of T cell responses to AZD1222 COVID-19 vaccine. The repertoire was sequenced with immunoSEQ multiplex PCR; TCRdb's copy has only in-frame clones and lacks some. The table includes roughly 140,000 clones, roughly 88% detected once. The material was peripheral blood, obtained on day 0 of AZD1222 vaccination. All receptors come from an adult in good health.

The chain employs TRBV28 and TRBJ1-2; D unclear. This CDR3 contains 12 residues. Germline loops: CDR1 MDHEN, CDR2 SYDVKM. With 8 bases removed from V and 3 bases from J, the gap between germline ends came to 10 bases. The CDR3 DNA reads TGTGCCAGCGCGCGGGTAGACTATGGCTACACCTTC. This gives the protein CASARVDYGYTF.

CDR3 protein: CASSSSPGNNQPQHF. In nucleotides, the CDR3 is TGTGCCAGCAGCTCCTCGCCGGGGAACAATCAGCCCCAGCATTTT. V gene TRBV7-3 combines with J gene TRBJ1-5; D is uncertain. Per germline, CDR1 SGHTA and CDR2 FQGTGA. CDR3 length equals 15 residues. The V gene lost 4 bases and the J gene lost 3 bases, with 13 bases spanning the gap.

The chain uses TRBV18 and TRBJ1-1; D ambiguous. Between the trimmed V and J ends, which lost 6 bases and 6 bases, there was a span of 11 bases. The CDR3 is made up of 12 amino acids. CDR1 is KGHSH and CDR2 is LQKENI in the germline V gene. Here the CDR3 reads CASSQGLSEAFF. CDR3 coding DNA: TGTGCCAGCTCCCAAGGGTTGTCTGAAGCTTTCTTT.

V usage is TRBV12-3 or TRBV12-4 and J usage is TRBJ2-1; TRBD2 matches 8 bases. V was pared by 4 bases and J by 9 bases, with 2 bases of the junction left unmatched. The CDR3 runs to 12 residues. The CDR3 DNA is TGTGCCAGCAGTTATAGCGGGATTGAGCAGTTCTTC. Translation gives CASSYSGIEQFF.

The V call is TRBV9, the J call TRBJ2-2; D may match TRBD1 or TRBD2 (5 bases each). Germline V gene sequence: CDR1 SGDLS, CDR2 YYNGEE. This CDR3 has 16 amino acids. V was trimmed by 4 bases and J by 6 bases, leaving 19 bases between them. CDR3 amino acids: CASSPGEGRWSGELFF. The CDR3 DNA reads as TGTGCCAGCAGCCCGGGCGAGGGGAGATGGTCCGGGGAGCTGTTTTTT. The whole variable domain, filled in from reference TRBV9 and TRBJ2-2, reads DSGVTQTPKHLITATGQRVTLRCSPRSGDLSVYWYQQSLDQGLQFLIQYYNGEERAKGNILERFSAQQFPDLHSELNLSSLELGDSALYFCASSPGEGRWSGELFFGEGSRLTVL.

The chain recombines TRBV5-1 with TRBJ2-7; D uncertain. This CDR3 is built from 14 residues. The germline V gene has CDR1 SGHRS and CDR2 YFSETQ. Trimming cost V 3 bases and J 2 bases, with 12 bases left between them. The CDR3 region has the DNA TGCGCCAGCAGCTCGGACGGAGCCGCCTACGAGCAGTACTTC. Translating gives CASSSDGAAYEQYF.

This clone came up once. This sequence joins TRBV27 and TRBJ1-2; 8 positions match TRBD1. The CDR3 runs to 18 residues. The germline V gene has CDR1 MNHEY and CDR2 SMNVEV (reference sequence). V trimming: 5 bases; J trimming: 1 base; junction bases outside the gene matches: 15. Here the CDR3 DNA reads TGTGCCAGCAGTGCCATCCTACCGGGACAGGATAATAACTATGGCTACACCTTC. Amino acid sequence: CASSAILPGQDNNYGYTF.